The 2 T cell receptor beta chains reported below all come from one sample, sequenced in a study of Tregs in tolerant kidney transplant recipients. Method: immunoSEQ multiplex PCR; TCRdb's copy keeps in-frame clones and lacks some. The sample lists about 81,000 clones, about 91% occurring once. Mixed chimerism was transient after nonmyeloablative marrow transplants from related graft donors. Material: CD4+ T cells from blood (PBMCs), obtained 24 months after the transplant. Receptor source: a human patient who received a combined kidney and bone marrow transplant. Some of these T cells may belong to the graft donor.

The chain couples TRBV30 to TRBJ1-2; D gene ambiguous. The V and J ends lost 4 bases and 5 bases respectively, with 8 bases between them. The CDR3 extends over 11 amino acids. Germline CDR1 reads GTSNPN; CDR2 reads SVGIG (reference sequence). This CDR3 reads CAWTEKYGYTF. The DNA for the CDR3 is TGTGCCTGGACGGAGAAGTATGGCTACACCTTC.

The chain combines TRBV7-9 with TRBJ2-7; TRBD2 matches 13 bases. Unmatched junction bases numbered 0, after V lost 1 base and J lost 3 bases. This CDR3 is 15 amino acids long. CDR1 and CDR2 (germline): SEHNR, FQNEAQ (reference sequence). The CDR3 loop is CASSLGTSGGYEQYF. CDR3 DNA: TGTGCCAGCAGCTTAGGGACTAGCGGGGGCTACGAGCAGTACTTC. Full variable domain (rest looked up from reference TRBV7-9 and TRBJ2-7): DTGVSQNPRHKITKRGQNVTFRCDPISEHNRLYWYRQTLGQGPEFLTYFQNEAQLEKSRLLSDRFSAERPKGSFSTLEIQRTEQGDSAMYLCASSLGTSGGYEQYFGPGTRLTVT.